The text below deals with one T cell receptor beta chain. The target of this receptor is not known. Nothing much larger sits one base from this clone, and base qualities are not available. This entry belongs to a study of shared clonotypes between healthy human individuals (TCRdb year 2020). About the study as a whole: Three men and a couple of women, aged 18 to 49 years, made up the cohort. For each donor, CD4 naive and CD4 memory were each run on three plates, CD8 naive on two plates, and CD8 memory on one plate. The study deeply sequenced blood TCR repertoires of about 5 healthy adults to estimate repertoire size and the extent of clonotype sharing between individuals. Different laboratories and diverse techniques were used to prepare libraries and sequence TCR repertoires, to increase sequencing depth and limit assay-specific biases. Leukapheresis yielded between about 0.9 and 9.5 billion PBMCs per donor. Results the study describes overall, beyond this receptor: Compared with non-shared clonotypes, clonotypes shared by all four sorted-subset donors had higher generation probabilities. The genetic and exposure-history diversity represented was limited by the small number of donors. Pairwise subsampling led to the expectation that sequencing depth would affect the degree of clonotype sharing among donors. Across several donors, around 5% of naive CD4, more than 3% of naive CD8, approximately 2.5% of memory CD4, and about 0.4% of memory CD8 clonotypes were shared. Only blood was sampled, and tissue TCR repertoires likely differ from those in blood. Naive subsets generally had larger estimated clonotype richness than memory subsets did. Incomplete sequencing was indicated by rarefaction of sorted-subset datasets, despite the large sequencing depth.

Using the deep immunoSEQ assay, multiplex PCR amplified TCR CDR3 regions from genomic DNA. For each cell subset, the extracted genomic DNA was distributed evenly across all wells of several immunoSEQ 96-well plates, and each plate served as one replicate. For sorted subsets, around 200 ng genomic DNA, equal to 30,000 or so T cell genomes, was loaded into each replicate PCR. Purified libraries were measured with a Qubit 3.0 fluorometer, size-checked on a Bioanalyzer 2100, and measured again with the KAPA Library Quantification kit. Every immunoSEQ 96-well plate was sequenced on a separate single-read 150-cycle Illumina NextSeq 550 flow cell. The original pipeline was this. The immunoSEQ output contained only junctional sequences without quality scores, so filtering could not match that applied to full-length reads. Sequences were annotated with PyIR, a Python wrapper for IgBLAST v1.9, using IMGT germline references to assign V/J genes and CDR3. Reads with weak V/J assignments (E-value above 1e-6), missing CDR3, stop codons, out-of-frame junctions, or ambiguous translated residues were removed. V3J clonotypes were defined as sequences sharing the same inferred V gene, J gene, and CDR3 amino acid sequence. Percentage overlap between repertoires was calculated by dividing the number of shared unique clonotypes by the size of the smaller repertoire. RTK rarefaction, the Chao1 estimator, and Recon v2.1 estimates of unobserved clonotypes were used to assess repertoire richness. Generation probabilities for all TCRbeta clonotypes obtained by the gDNA method from a handful of donors were computed using OLGA. This is the immuneACCESS table as TCRdb keeps it, with only in-frame sequences that have V and J called. A part of the clones is gone; compared with another copy, unresolved V genes explain less than half, and the rest is unexplained. V and J calls and clone size are given by that table; D and trimming were obtained from the DNA. This sample gives some 200,000 clones in total; over 80% of them show up just once. In total, the top ten clones hold 0.067% of the sample.

The donors were healthy, HIV-negative adults who had no recently reported acute infections or vaccinations. Every donor was a Caucasian adult living in Nashville, Tennessee, USA. CD4+ T cells were enriched by magnetic negative selection, after which naive cells were positively selected on CD45RA and the negative fraction was taken as the memory subset. After blood collection by leukapheresis, PBMCs were isolated using Ficoll-Histopaque density gradient centrifugation and then cryopreserved in the vapor phase of liquid nitrogen. Analytical flow cytometry was used to check the purity and quantity of each magnetically sorted T cell population. Each sorted fraction had its genomic DNA isolated and then quantified by UV absorbance on a Nanodrop 2000c. Between the V and J ends, shortened by 3 bases and 5 bases respectively, the junction contains 14 bases. From a lookup of the germline V gene, CDR1 and CDR2 are MDHEN and SYDVKM. The CDR3 spans 15 residues, from the cysteine through the phenylalanine. Only the CDR3 part of the read is kept: 45 bases, read in frame from the first base.

This chain is built from TRBV28 and TRBJ1-5, with the D segment identity uncertain. Sequencing was done on a sample of naive CD4+ T cells sorted from blood. The sample's cell subset or site label, decoded: CD45RA+ positively selected. This receptor was taken from a woman in her 30s in good health. The CDR3 protein sequence reads: CASSLYSSAYQPQHF. The bases read TGTGCCAGCAGTTTGTACTCCTCGGCCTATCAGCCCCAGCATTTT.